A selection of T cell receptor beta chains follows, all from one sample in a study of blood T cell repertoires in COVID-19. TCRdb's table, derived via immunoSEQ multiplex PCR, lists solely in-frame clones and lacks some. The data show 150,000 or so clones, more than 70% seen once. Sequencing input: PBMCs or T cells enriched from blood (not recorded which). The source is a man aged 35-49 years who had recovered from COVID-19. CDR3s leave out the opening cysteine and the closing phenylalanine or tryptophan. The order of the fields is V gene, J gene, CDR3 protein.

TRBV10-1	TRBJ1-4	ASSAGLNEKLF
TRBV14	TRBJ2-6	ASSQSRVPTSGANVLT
TRBV10-1	TRBJ2-1	ASSNGGSGNEQF
TRBV7-2	TRBJ2-5	ASSLSPGSPETQY
TRBV11-3	TRBJ2-3	ASSPGTSGKGDTQY
TRBV30	TRBJ1-2	AWRFGALNILYGYT
TRBV5-1	TRBJ1-2	ASSTGEVHNYGYT
TRBV7-7	TRBJ1-2	ASRYRGCFPYGYT
TRBV6-1	TRBJ2-1	ASSERGLGNYNEQF
TRBV19	TRBJ1-6	ASSSPESDRFLH
TRBV7-9	TRBJ2-7	ASSFSGGALGEQY
TRBV27	TRBJ1-5	ASSIDRVQPQH
TRBV3-1/TRBV3-2	TRBJ2-4	ASSQDETYRGGVSNIQY
TRBV12-5	TRBJ1-2	ASGLALTRREDYGYT
TRBV24-1	TRBJ2-1	ATSDREDTSYNEQF
TRBV5-1	TRBJ1-1	ASSLNDMNLEAF
TRBV2	TRBJ2-4	ASSEFGSGLAKNIQY
TRBV7-8	TRBJ2-1	ASSHPGGEQF
TRBV27	TRBJ1-1	ASSPRQAFHTEAF
TRBV5-5	TRBJ1-1	ASSLGTGEAF
TRBV30	TRBJ1-5	AWSVAGDQPQH
TRBV11-2	TRBJ1-4	ASKFGGEKLF
TRBV20-1	TRBJ1-1	SASASMNTEAF
TRBV30	TRBJ1-1	AWSDGEGDTEAF
TRBV30	TRBJ2-2	AWTGQAGELF
TRBV27	TRBJ2-1	ASSGISGTTYNEQF
TRBV11-3	TRBJ2-2	ASSLDSIGELF
TRBV2	TRBJ1-2	ASRVNTQGTYGYT
TRBV14	TRBJ1-2	ASSQTPTGRDGYT
TRBV6-5	TRBJ2-7	ASNRGPSYEQY
TRBV12-5	TRBJ2-3	ASGNTGRTDTQY
TRBV9	TRBJ2-2	ASSTQGQGSGRAGELF
TRBV5-6	TRBJ2-1	ASSLTGTGVNEQF
TRBV25-1	TRBJ2-1	ASSETNNEQF
TRBV5-1	TRBJ2-4	ASSSALRGKNIQY